The present entry profiles one T cell receptor beta chain with its context. Its antigen is currently unknown. Trimming cost V 0 bases and J 4 bases, with 7 bases left between them. Germline loops: CDR1 LGHNA, CDR2 YSLEER. This CDR3 has 13 amino acids. These data originate in a study of early T cells in non-severe SARS-CoV-2 infection. The wider study: Chains from this unsorted whole-blood bulk RNA could not be paired.

Researchers attached unique molecular identifiers to individual cDNA molecules. TCRdb reprocessed the 5' RACE reads with MiXCR, giving one entry per CDR3 protein. This table holds about 26,000 distinct CDR3 sequences, 4.5% to 6% found once. The study, taken as a whole, reports: Comparison of clonotypes with VDJdb favored anti-spike CD8 responses while missing private and CD4 specificities.

Specimen: whole blood. The origin of this receptor is an adult who was a healthcare worker with PCR-confirmed SARS-CoV-2 infection or an uninfected control (not recorded which). This chain links TRBV4-3 with TRBJ2-7; D unclear. The CDR3 bases are TGCGCCAGCAGCCAAGACAGGTTTTACGAGCAGTACTTC. It yields the protein CASSQDRFYEQYF.